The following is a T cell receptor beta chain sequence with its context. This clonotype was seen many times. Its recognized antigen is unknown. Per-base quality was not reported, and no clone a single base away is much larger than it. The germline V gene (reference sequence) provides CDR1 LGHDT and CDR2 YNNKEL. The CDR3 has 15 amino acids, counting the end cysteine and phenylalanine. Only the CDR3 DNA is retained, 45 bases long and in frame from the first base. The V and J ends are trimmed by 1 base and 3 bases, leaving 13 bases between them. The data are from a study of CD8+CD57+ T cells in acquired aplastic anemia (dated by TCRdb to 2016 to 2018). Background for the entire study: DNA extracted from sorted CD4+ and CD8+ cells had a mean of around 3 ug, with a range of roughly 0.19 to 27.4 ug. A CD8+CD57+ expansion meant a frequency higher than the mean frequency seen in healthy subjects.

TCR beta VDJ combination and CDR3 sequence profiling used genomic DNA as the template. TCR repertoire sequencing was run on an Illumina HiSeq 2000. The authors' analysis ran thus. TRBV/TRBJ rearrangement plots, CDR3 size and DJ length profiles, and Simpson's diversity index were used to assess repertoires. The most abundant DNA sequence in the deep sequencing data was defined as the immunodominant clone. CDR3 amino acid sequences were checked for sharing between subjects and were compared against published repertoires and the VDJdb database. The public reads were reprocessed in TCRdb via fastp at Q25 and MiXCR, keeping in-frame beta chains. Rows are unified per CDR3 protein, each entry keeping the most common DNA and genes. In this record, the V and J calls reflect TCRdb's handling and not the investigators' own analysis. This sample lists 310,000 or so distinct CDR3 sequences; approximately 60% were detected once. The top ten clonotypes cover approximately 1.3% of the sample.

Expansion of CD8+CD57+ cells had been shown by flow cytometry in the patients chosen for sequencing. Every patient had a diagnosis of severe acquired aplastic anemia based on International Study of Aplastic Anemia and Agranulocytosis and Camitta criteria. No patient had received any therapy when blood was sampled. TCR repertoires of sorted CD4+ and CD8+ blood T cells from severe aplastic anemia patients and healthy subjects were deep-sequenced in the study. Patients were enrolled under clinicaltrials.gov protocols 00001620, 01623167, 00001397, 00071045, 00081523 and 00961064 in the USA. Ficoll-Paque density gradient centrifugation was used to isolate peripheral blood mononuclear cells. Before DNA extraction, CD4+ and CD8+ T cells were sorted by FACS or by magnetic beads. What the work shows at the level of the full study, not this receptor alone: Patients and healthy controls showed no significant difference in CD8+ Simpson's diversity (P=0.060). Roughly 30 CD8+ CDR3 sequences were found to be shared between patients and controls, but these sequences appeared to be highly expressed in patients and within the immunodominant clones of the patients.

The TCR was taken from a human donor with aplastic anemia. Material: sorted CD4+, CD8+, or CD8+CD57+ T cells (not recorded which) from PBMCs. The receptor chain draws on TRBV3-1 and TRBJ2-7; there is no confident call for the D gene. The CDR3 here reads CASSQAYRADYEQYF. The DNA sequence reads TGTGCCAGCAGCCAAGCGTATAGGGCGGACTACGAGCAGTACTTC.